This TCR beta chain was obtained from a study of blood T cell repertoires in COVID-19. Overall study: Sites across the United States, Italy and Spain contributed samples from acute and convalescent COVID-19. Nucleic acid was either cDNA or gDNA, and it came from T cells, B-cell-depleted T cells, or PBMCs.

The CDR3 covers 12 residues. Trimming cost V 10 bases and J 2 bases, with 9 bases left between them. As handled by the study authors: Estimation of nucleated cell counts relied on the amplification of reference gene primers. The table came from immunoSEQ multiplex PCR; TCRdb's copy has only in-frame clones and leaves some out. V and J calls and clone size follow that table, whereas D and trimming were derived from the DNA. The sample lists some 120,000 clones; 88% were seen once. The sequenced sample was peripheral blood. This rearrangement joins TRBV12-3 or TRBV12-4 to TRBJ1-5, with D perhaps matching TRBD1 (5 bases). This TCR was recovered from a man between 45 and 60 years old with acute or convalescent COVID-19. The CDR3 region is CATGGGNQPQHF. CDR3 sequence (DNA): TGTGCCACGGGGGGAGGCAATCAGCCCCAGCATTTT.